This T cell receptor (beta chain) stems from a study of cytomegalovirus exposure and HLA in healthy donors. Across the whole study: The Caucasian-associated ancestry cluster held around four fifths of 398 genotyped donors. Points from the study as a whole: Diagnosis of cytomegalovirus status made by the classifier reportedly showed high specificity and sensitivity. The number of N-insertions in an Asian-associated ancestry cluster was reportedly below the 666-donor mean in a later analysis. Earlier analysis looked at TCR beta V segments, and most were productive about 87% or about 30% of the time.

Notes on this clone: Its antigen is currently unknown.

Primers: 60 Vbeta forward and 13 Jbeta reverse. TCRdb's table, derived via immunoSEQ multiplex PCR, lists solely in-frame clones and lacks some. Of roughly 120,000 clones in the sample, approximately 78% are singletons; the top ten hold roughly 3.5%. This CDR3 is 18 amino acids long. V lost 2 bases and J lost 3; bases outside the gene matches: 15. Per the germline V gene, CDR1 is SEHNR and CDR2 is FQNEAQ (reference sequence). Material for sequencing was PBMCs. This sequence joins TRBV7-9 and TRBJ1-1; 7 bases align to TRBD1. The sequence was obtained from a middle-aged man in good health and CMV-seronegative. The DNA of the CDR3 is TGTGCCAGCAGCTTACCGGACGCACAGGGGTGGGGTTACACTGAAGCTTTCTTT. This sequence encodes CASSLPDAQGWGYTEAFF.